This T cell receptor (beta chain) was observed in a study of blood T cell repertoires in COVID-19. About the study: Nucleic acid was either cDNA or gDNA, and it came from T cells, B-cell-depleted T cells, or PBMCs.

Germline trimming cut 4 bases from V and 0 bases from J; bases unmatched to any gene: 1. This CDR3 region has 15 residues. In germline, CDR1 is SGHRS, CDR2 YFSETQ. Per the original methods: Nucleated cell counts were estimated from reference gene primer amplification. Profiling relied on immunoSEQ multiplex PCR, and the TCRdb table lists in-frame clones only, not all of them. The V and J calls and the clone size are those of that table, but D and trimming were determined from the DNA. The sample holds under 20,000 clones, approximately 80% seen once. The sample consisted of peripheral blood. This receptor was obtained from a man in his 70s with COVID-19, enrolled during active disease. This chain joins TRBV5-1 and TRBJ2-1; TRBD2 aligns across 10 bases. CDR3 protein: CASSTSGISYNEQFF. As DNA, the CDR3 is TGCGCCAGCAGCACTAGCGGGATCTCCTACAATGAGCAGTTCTTC.